Below, one T cell receptor (beta chain) is given with its context. The antigen is not known. These data come from a study of T cells in Graves' hyperthyroidism and ophthalmopathy. Study findings and constraints: Blood also carried most thyroid clonotypes expanded above 0.001.

The hyperthyroidism patients had all been newly diagnosed, and their disease duration was under 2 months. Their ages ranged from 18 to 65 years. Diagnosis rested on symptoms, serum thyroxine and TRAb, thyroid ultrasound, and orbital computed tomography. The PBMCs studied were ones that came from about 10 ml fresh peripheral blood. The V and J ends lost 5 bases and 4 bases respectively, with 15 bases between them. The CDR3 covers 16 residues. Germline-derived CDR1 and CDR2 are SEHNR and FQNEAQ (reference sequence). Regions amplified from RNA transcripts were the TCR beta CDR3 regions. First-round RT-PCR targeting the TCR CDR3 was performed with the HTBI primer set. TCRdb recomputed calls from the multiplex PCR reads with MiXCR, one row per CDR3 protein. The sample yields 800,000 or so distinct CDR3 sequences, 38% seen once.

The rearrangement uses TRBV7-9 and TRBJ2-6; weak D call: TRBD2 (5 bases). This TCR was recovered from a man in his late teens or twenties with Graves' hyperthyroidism. Material for sequencing was blood. CDR3 sequence reads: CASSQVAGKGANVLTF. The CDR3 bases are TGTGCCAGCAGCCAAGTGGCCGGGAAAGGGGCCAACGTCCTGACTTTC.